This entry concerns a single TCR beta chain. Antigen unknown. A much larger clone lies a single base off, so this may be a read error. Amplification of TCR beta CDR3 regions used RNA as the template. TCR CDR3 regions were first amplified by RT-PCR with HTBI primers. TCRdb recomputed calls from the multiplex PCR reads with MiXCR, one row per CDR3 protein. The sample carries roughly 280,000 distinct CDR3 sequences, over 15% recorded once. Germline-derived CDR1 and CDR2 are DFQATT and SNEGSKA (reference sequence). This CDR3 has 14 amino acids. The PBMCs were taken from approximately 9 ml of fresh peripheral blood. The entry originates in a study of T cells in Graves' hyperthyroidism and ophthalmopathy. Overall study results and limits: Most expanded thyroid clonotypes above 0.001 recurred in blood.

The source of this sequence is a woman between 55 and 75 years old with Graves' ophthalmopathy. The V gene is TRBV20-1, the J gene TRBJ1-2; D is possibly TRBD1 (6 bases). Sequenced: blood. The CDR3 coding sequence is TGCAGTGCTAGATTGTCAAATCAGGGGTCGGGCTGCACCTTC. Its translation: CSARLSNQGSGCTF.